Listed below are T cell receptor beta chains from one sample, sequenced in a study of cytomegalovirus exposure and HLA in healthy donors. Method: immunoSEQ multiplex PCR; TCRdb's copy keeps in-frame clones and lacks some. The sample consists of around 150,000 clones, approximately 80% of them appearing once. Sequencing was done on a sample of PBMCs. Receptors were obtained from a man aged 35-49 years in good health and CMV-seronegative. Each CDR3 is given with its conserved first and last residue. The D gene is left open where the match is weak. Not all rows give a size; the values are once, few, many and, for expanded clones, a class.

-,TRBD1,TRBV6-5,TRBJ1-5,TGTGCCAGCAGTTCCCAGGGGGCGGTCAATCAGCCCCAGCATTTT,CASSSQGAVNQPQHF
once,-,TRBV27,TRBJ1-1,TGTGCCAGCCACAAGACAGGCGACACTGAAGCTTTCTTT,CASHKTGDTEAFF
-,-,TRBV6-1,TRBJ2-7,TGTGCCAGCAGGGACAGCGTAGGCGAGCAGTACTTC,CASRDSVGEQYF
-,-,TRBV28,TRBJ2-1,TGTGCCAGCAGTACGTCACAGGGTGGCGCCTACAATGAGCAGTTCTTC,CASSTSQGGAYNEQFF
few,TRBD2,TRBV10-3,TRBJ2-5,TGTGCCATCAGTGGGAGGACTAGCGGGGCACAAGAGACCCAGTACTTC,CAISGRTSGAQETQYF
-,TRBD1,TRBV7-8,TRBJ2-3,TGTGCCAGCAGCTCGGGACAGGCTTGGGCTACGCAGTATTTT,CASSSGQAWATQYF
-,TRBD2,TRBV10-1,TRBJ2-1,TGCGCCAGCAGTGAGGGACCGGGACTAGCGGGGGACAGCTCCTACAATGAGCAGTTCTTC,CASSEGPGLAGDSSYNEQFF
once,-,TRBV7-8,TRBJ1-3,TGTGCCAGCAGCAGCGGGGGGCCATACACACCGGGAAACACCATATATTTT,CASSSGGPYTPGNTIYF
once,-,TRBV18,TRBJ1-1,TGTGCCAGCTCACCAGACGCAGGGGTTGAAGCTTTCTTT,CASSPDAGVEAFF
-,-,TRBV2,TRBJ1-6,TGTGCCAGCAGTGAATCAGGGAACAATGTCGATTCACCCCTCCACTTT,CASSESGNNVDSPLHF
few,-,TRBV7-6,TRBJ1-1,TGTGCCAGCAGCCCTGAGGGGAACACTGAAGCTTTCTTT,CASSPEGNTEAFF
-,-,TRBV6-1,TRBJ2-3,TGTGCCAGCAGACAACAGAGGGGCACAGATACGCAGTATTTT,CASRQQRGTDTQYF
-,TRBD1,TRBV19,TRBJ2-7,TGTGCCAGTAGTATATTTGGGACAGGGCCCTACGAGCAGTACTTC,CASSIFGTGPYEQYF
-,-,TRBV10-1,TRBJ2-7,TGCGCCAGCAGTGAGTCGACAGCCTACGAGCAGTACTTC,CASSESTAYEQYF
-,-,TRBV25-1,TRBJ1-2,TGTGCCAGCAGTGGCTTTGACGGGACATTCTACACCTTC,CASSGFDGTFYTF
-,TRBD2,TRBV29-1,TRBJ2-7,TGCAGCGTTGTTCGAGACAGCGGGGGAGAGCAGTACTTC,CSVVRDSGGEQYF
once,TRBD2,TRBV4-3,TRBJ2-3,TGCGCCAGCAGCCAAGAGAGATTCGGAACTAGCGGGATGGTAGATACGCAGTATTTT,CASSQERFGTSGMVDTQYF
-,-,TRBV19,TRBJ1-4,TGTGCCAGCACAGGGAATGGTAATGAAAAACTGTTTTTT,CASTGNGNEKLFF
few,-,TRBV9,TRBJ1-3,TGTGCCAGCAGCCCTGGTGGCGGAAACACCATATATTTT,CASSPGGGNTIYF
-,TRBD2,TRBV6-5,TRBJ2-1,TGTGCCAGCAGCCCCCTAGCGGGGGGCCGAAATGAGCAGTTCTTC,CASSPLAGGRNEQFF
-,-,TRBV25-1,TRBJ2-7,TGTGCCAGCAGTGTTCTAGCGACAGATTCCTACGAGCAGTACTTC,CASSVLATDSYEQYF
-,TRBD1,TRBV7-2,TRBJ2-5,TGTGCCAGCAGCCACGCAGGGGGACCGGAGACCCAGTACTTC,CASSHAGGPETQYF
once,TRBD2,TRBV7-3,TRBJ2-7,TGTGCCAGCAGCCCCGGTGGCCTAGCGGGTGAGCAGTACTTC,CASSPGGLAGEQYF
once,-,TRBV4-3,TRBJ2-7,TGCGCCAGCAGCCAAGGGGACTTCTACGAGCAGTACTTC,CASSQGDFYEQYF
-,-,TRBV11-2,TRBJ1-6,TGTGCCAGCAGCTTAGCAGGGTCTAATTCACCCCTCCACTTT,CASSLAGSNSPLHF
-,-,TRBV6-1,TRBJ1-4,TGTGCCACCGGCGGTGGCGCTAATGAAAAACTGTTTTTT,CATGGGANEKLFF
-,-,TRBV6-5,TRBJ1-1,TGTGCCAGCAGTTACCCGGGACACCAAGAAGCTTTCTTT,CASSYPGHQEAFF
-,-,TRBV4-3,TRBJ2-3,TGCGCCAGCAGCCAAACGAGTCGAAGCGGCACAGATACGCAGTATTTT,CASSQTSRSGTDTQYF
few,TRBD1,TRBV7-8,TRBJ2-7,TGTGCCAGCACCTTAAGACAGGGGCCCTCTTACGAGCAGTACTTC,CASTLRQGPSYEQYF
-,-,TRBV5-1,TRBJ2-7,TGCGCCAGCAGTCCTCCTCCAGGGGAGCAGTACTTC,CASSPPPGEQYF
-,TRBD1,TRBV4-2,TRBJ2-7,TGTGCCAGCTCGCGACAGGGGAGGTACGAGCAGTACTTC,CASSRQGRYEQYF
-,TRBD1,TRBV19,TRBJ1-2,TGTGCCAGTAGTCCGCGACAGGGGTTTACGTATGGCTACACCTTC,CASSPRQGFTYGYTF
-,-,TRBV30,TRBJ1-5,TGTGCCTGGACCGGGGGGGCTGGTCAGCCCCAGCATTTT,CAWTGGAGQPQHF
few,TRBD2,TRBV5-1,TRBJ2-7,TGCGCCAGCAGCTGGGGCGGGAGCGAGCAGTACTTC,CASSWGGSEQYF
-,-,TRBV5-1,TRBJ2-2,TGCGCCAGCAGCTTAGCACTGTCCAACACCGGGGAGCTGTTTTTT,CASSLALSNTGELFF
few,-,TRBV6-6,TRBJ1-4,TGTGCCAGCAGTTATGTAGGGCAGGGAGGACTGTTTTTT,CASSYVGQGGLFF
once,TRBD1,TRBV7-9,TRBJ2-7,TGTGCCAGCAGCCCCGGGACAGGACCCTACGAGCAGTACTTC,CASSPGTGPYEQYF
-,-,TRBV11-2,TRBJ1-6,TGTGCCAGCAGCTTAGCCAGGGTTTCACCCCTCCACTTT,CASSLARVSPLHF
-,TRBD1,TRBV7-2,TRBJ1-5,TGTGCCAGCAGCTACGGACAGGGGGAACAGCCCCAGCATTTT,CASSYGQGEQPQHF
-,-,TRBV27,TRBJ2-6,TGTGCCAGCAGTTCAGGGACATCCGGGGCCAACGTCCTGACTTTC,CASSSGTSGANVLTF
-,TRBD1,TRBV4-3,TRBJ2-7,TGCGCCAGCAGCCAAGAAGTGACAGGGCGCGAGCAGTACTTC,CASSQEVTGREQYF
-,TRBD1,TRBV7-2,TRBJ1-5,TGTGCCAGCAGCGTCGCCGGGACAGTGGGCAATCAGCCCCAGCATTTT,CASSVAGTVGNQPQHF
-,-,TRBV5-1,TRBJ1-5,TGCGCCAGCAGCCCGGGGGGGCAGGGCAGGAGTGGGAATCAGCCCCAGCATTTT,CASSPGGQGRSGNQPQHF
-,-,TRBV30,TRBJ1-2,TGTGCCTGGAGCCTTGGGAGGAGGACTATTGGCTACACCTTC,CAWSLGRRTIGYTF
-,-,TRBV5-1,TRBJ2-3,TGCGCCAGCTTCCCTACTACAGGGTCAGATACGCAGTATTTT,CASFPTTGSDTQYF
-,TRBD1,TRBV7-9,TRBJ1-3,TGTGCCAGCAGCCCCAGCTGGGGGCAGGGGGGTGTGGACACCATATATTTT,CASSPSWGQGGVDTIYF
-,-,TRBV6-5,TRBJ1-5,TGTGCCAGCAGTTACCGGATTGGACAGAGCAATCAGCCCCAGCATTTT,CASSYRIGQSNQPQHF
few,TRBD2,TRBV5-4,TRBJ2-3,TGTGCCAGCAGCTTCTGGGCGGGGGGGGATACGCAGTATTTT,CASSFWAGGDTQYF
few,-,TRBV29-1,TRBJ1-1,TGCAGCGTTGGCAGGAACACTGAAGCTTTCTTT,CSVGRNTEAFF
-,-,TRBV4-3,TRBJ2-3,TGCGCCAGCAGCCAAGGCGATGGGCAGACCCGCTACACAGATACGCAGTATTTT,CASSQGDGQTRYTDTQYF
-,-,TRBV18,TRBJ2-6,TGTGCCAGCTCAACCACAGGGCAGGGCGCTGGGGCCAACGTCCTGACTTTC,CASSTTGQGAGANVLTF
once,-,TRBV11-3,TRBJ2-4,TGTGCCAGCAGCTTCGGGGACGGGGGAAGGCGGCAGTACTTC,CASSFGDGGRRQYF
-,TRBD2,TRBV5-1,TRBJ2-3,TGCGCCAGCAGTCGGGGGGCTAGCGGGGCGGATACGCAGTATTTT,CASSRGASGADTQYF